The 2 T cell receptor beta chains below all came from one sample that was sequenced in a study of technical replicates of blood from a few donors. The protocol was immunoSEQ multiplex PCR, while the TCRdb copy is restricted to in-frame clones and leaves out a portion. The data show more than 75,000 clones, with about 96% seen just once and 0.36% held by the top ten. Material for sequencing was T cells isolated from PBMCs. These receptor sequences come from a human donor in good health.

The CDR3 nucleotides read TGTGCCAGCAGCCCCGGGACAGGGGATACCGGGGAGCTGTTTTTT. It encodes CASSPGTGDTGELFF. The chain joins TRBV7-7 to TRBJ2-2; 10 bases agree with TRBD1. With V trimmed by 5 bases and J by 5 bases, 5 bases remained unmatched. CDR3 length: 15 amino acids. The germline CDR1 and CDR2 sequences are SSHAT and FNYEAQ (reference sequence).

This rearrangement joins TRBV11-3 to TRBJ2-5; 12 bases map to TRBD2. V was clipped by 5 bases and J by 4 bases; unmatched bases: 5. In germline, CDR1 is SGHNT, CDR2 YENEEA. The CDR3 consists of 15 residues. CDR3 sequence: CASSPSGRARETQYF. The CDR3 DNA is TGTGCCAGCAGCCCTAGCGGGAGGGCCCGAGAGACCCAGTACTTC. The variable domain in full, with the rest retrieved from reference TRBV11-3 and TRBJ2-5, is EAGVVQSPRYKIIEKKQPVAFWCNPISGHNTLYWYLQNLGQGPELLIRYENEEAVDDSQLPKDRFSAERLKGVDSTLKIQPAELGDSAVYLCASSPSGRARETQYFGPGTRLLVL.